Presented here are 16 T cell receptor beta chains from one specimen sequenced in a study of T cell responses to AZD1222 COVID-19 vaccine. Clones were sequenced by immunoSEQ multiplex PCR, and TCRdb holds only the in-frame ones, with some missing. The sample lists more than 100,000 clones, about 85% occurring once. The sequences come from peripheral blood, collected on day 0 of AZD1222 vaccination. The receptors shown here come from an adult in good health.

V is TRBV9 and J is TRBJ2-1; D may be TRBD2 (6 bases). The CDR3 loop spans 15 amino acids. Germline V gene lookup returns CDR1 SGDLS and CDR2 YYNGEE. V was cut by 3 bases and J by 0 bases, with 10 bases left in between. CDR3 amino acids: CASSEEGSSYNEQFF. CDR3 in DNA: TGTGCCAGCAGCGAGGAGGGTAGCTCCTACAATGAGCAGTTCTTC.

The rearrangement uses TRBV19 and TRBJ2-1; a weak D match, TRBD2 (6 bases). Germline assignment: CDR1 LNHDA and CDR2 SQIVND (reference sequence). The CDR3 extends over 14 amino acids. Trimming cost V 8 bases and J 4 bases, with 15 bases left between them. The CDR3 DNA sequence: TGTGCCAGTGGACTACCGGGGGAATACAATGAGCAGTTCTTC. It yields the protein CASGLPGEYNEQFF.

J is TRBJ2-7 and V is TRBV27; 8 positions match TRBD1. The CDR3 runs to 14 residues. The ends lost 2 bases at V and 4 bases at J; junction bases unmatched: 4. Per germline, CDR1 MNHEY and CDR2 SMNVEV (reference sequence). The CDR3 spells CASSLDRGSYEQYF. The CDR3 nucleotides read TGTGCCAGCAGTTTAGACAGGGGATCGTACGAGCAGTACTTC.

The chain recombines TRBV12-3 or TRBV12-4 with TRBJ1-1, with D hard to call. V was cut by 5 bases and J by 8 bases, with 12 bases left in between. The length of the CDR3 is 12 residues. The CDR3 here is CASSGLSTEAFF. The CDR3 DNA is TGTGCCAGCAGTGGTCTATCGACCGAAGCTTTCTTT.

J is TRBJ1-1 and V is TRBV6-5; a possible D gene is TRBD1 (6 bases). V lost 6 bases and J lost 4, with 18 bases in between. Germline CDR1 reads MNHEY; CDR2 reads SVGAGI. The CDR3 totals 15 residues. DNA of the CDR3: TGTGCCAGCAGCGGCCTCCCAGGGGTAGCCACTGAAGCTTTCTTT. It is translated as CASSGLPGVATEAFF.

V gene TRBV28 combines with J gene TRBJ1-1; possible D gene TRBD1, 5 bases. The CDR3 runs to 18 residues. Trimming left V 3 bases short and J 0 bases short, with 20 bases between. Germline V lookup: CDR1 MDHEN, CDR2 SYDVKM. The CDR3 here is CASSFIGVGRPMNTEAFF. Here the CDR3 DNA reads TGTGCCAGCAGTTTTATAGGAGTGGGGCGGCCCATGAACACTGAAGCTTTCTTT.

The chain links TRBV3-1 (or the pseudogene TRBV3-2) to TRBJ2-2; unclear D gene. The germline V and J ends were trimmed by 4 bases and 5 bases, with 11 bases remaining between them. The CDR3 spans 14 residues. The V gene's germline CDR1 is LGHDT and CDR2 YNNKEL (reference sequence). The CDR3 is CASSPRVGTGELFF. In DNA, the CDR3 is TGTGCCAGCAGCCCCCGGGTCGGGACCGGGGAGCTGTTTTTT.

This clone was picked up one time. The CDR3 DNA follows: TGTGCCAGCAGTTTTGGAGGACTTCCTGGGGCCAACGTCCTGACTTTC. Its protein product is CASSFGGLPGANVLTF. The V gene is TRBV28, the J gene TRBJ2-6, with a possible D match to TRBD2 (5 bases). The germline CDR1 and CDR2 sequences are MDHEN and SYDVKM. The CDR3 is 16 residues long. With 3 bases removed from V and 2 bases from J, the gap between germline ends came to 11 bases. Full variable domain (remainder filled in from reference TRBV28 and TRBJ2-6): DVKVTQSSRYLVKRTGEKVFLECVQDMDHENMFWYRQDPGLGLRLIYFSYDVKMKEKGDIPEGYSVSREKKERFSLILESASTNQTSMYLCASSFGGLPGANVLTFGAGSRLTVL.

This clone has a single count. This chain joins TRBV28 and TRBJ1-2, with D uncertain. The CDR3 sequence is 14 residues long. The germline V gene encodes CDR1 MDHEN and CDR2 SYDVKM. V was trimmed by 2 bases and J by 7 bases, leaving 14 bases between them. CDR3 in DNA: TGTGCCAGCAGTTTACAATCGGTATTGAGTGGCTACACCTTC. Translating it yields CASSLQSVLSGYTF.

The rearrangement uses TRBV2 and TRBJ2-7; 7 nucleotides match TRBD2. CDR3 size: 14 residues. Germline-derived CDR1 and CDR2 are SNHLY and FYNNEI. Trimming at V came to 5 bases and at J to 4 bases, leaving 8 bases not matched to a gene. The CDR3 reads CASSIASGGYEQYF. CDR3 sequence (DNA): TGTGCCAGCAGTATAGCCTCGGGGGGATACGAGCAGTACTTC.

J is TRBJ1-4 and V is TRBV7-9; tentatively, D is TRBD1 (5 bases). With 5 bases removed from V and 6 bases from J, the gap between germline ends came to 19 bases. Germline V gene sequence: CDR1 SEHNR, CDR2 FQNEAQ (reference sequence). This CDR3 contains 16 residues. CDR3 bases: TGTGCCAGCAGCCAGCCTAGGGGTTCCATTGATGAAAAACTGTTTTTT. Its protein is CASSQPRGSIDEKLFF.

V gene TRBV9 combines with J gene TRBJ1-1, with TRBD1 as a possible D gene (6 bases). Germline V lookup: CDR1 SGDLS, CDR2 YYNGEE. With 2 bases removed from V and 6 bases from J, the gap between germline ends came to 14 bases. CDR3 length: 14 amino acids. CDR3 DNA sequence: TGTGCCAGCAGCGTGGGGGCCTACGGGGCTGAAGCTTTCTTT. Translation: CASSVGAYGAEAFF. The full variable domain, with the rest looked up from reference TRBV9 and TRBJ1-1, is DSGVTQTPKHLITATGQRVTLRCSPRSGDLSVYWYQQSLDQGLQFLIQYYNGEERAKGNILERFSAQQFPDLHSELNLSSLELGDSALYFCASSVGAYGAEAFFGQGTRLTVV.

The chain couples TRBV3-1 (or the pseudogene TRBV3-2) to TRBJ2-1, with D possibly being TRBD2 (5 bases). Germline CDR1 is LGHDT and CDR2 is YNNKEL (reference sequence). Trimming removed 1 base from V and 3 bases from J, with 16 bases in between. This CDR3 is built from 17 residues. The CDR3 DNA is TGTGCCAGCAGCCAAGCCAAAAAAGCTGCGGGCTACAATGAGCAGTTCTTC. Translating gives CASSQAKKAAGYNEQFF.

The chain couples TRBV12-3 or TRBV12-4 to TRBJ2-1; the D call may be TRBD1 or TRBD2 (5 bases each). V dropped 5 bases and J dropped 9 bases, with 14 bases sitting between them. The CDR3 consists of 13 residues. As DNA, the CDR3 is TGTGCCAGCAGTCCGGGACCTTCGGGTGAGCAGTTCTTC. Protein sequence: CASSPGPSGEQFF.

The chain joins TRBV29-1 to TRBJ1-2; D unresolved. Germline assignment: CDR1 SQVTM and CDR2 ANQGSEA. Trimming removed 4 bases at V and 2 bases at J, with 11 bases between. The length of the CDR3 is 13 residues. The DNA for the CDR3 is TGCAGCGTTGCCGGGTCTCTAAACTATGGCTACACCTTC. This sequence encodes CSVAGSLNYGYTF.

This clone was seen a single time. This sequence joins TRBV28 and TRBJ2-3; no clear D gene. This CDR3 contains 15 residues. Germline loops: CDR1 MDHEN, CDR2 SYDVKM. V was cut by 4 bases and J by 4 bases, with 15 bases left in between. The CDR3 loop is CASSSRIWVSDTQYF. The CDR3 region has the DNA TGTGCCAGCAGTTCGAGGATTTGGGTTTCAGATACGCAGTATTTT.